The 32 T cell receptor beta chains below were found in one sample sequenced in a study of blood T cells in healthy people across ages. The authors ran a second PCR of about 7 to 11 cycles using a sample-barcoded 5' primer and a J-beta primer mix. TCRdb redid the calling of the 5' RACE reads with MiXCR, one entry per CDR3 protein. Among 850,000 to 1,100,000 distinct CDR3 sequences listed, about two fifths were seen once. Input material: blood. All receptors derive from a man aged 18 to 29 in good health.

This clonotype was found a few times. The chain combines TRBV10-2 with TRBJ2-7; a possible D gene is TRBD1 (5 bases). The V end was cut by 0 bases, the J end by 2 bases, with 11 bases between. CDR1 is WSHSY and CDR2 is SAAADI in the germline V gene. This CDR3 spans 15 amino acids. The CDR3 sequence: CASSESLGRAYEQYF. For the CDR3, the DNA is TGCGCCAGCAGTGAGTCTCTCGGCAGGGCCTACGAGCAGTACTTC.

In its sample, this clonotype was seen a few times. The chain uses TRBV6-2 or TRBV6-3 and TRBJ1-5; D not certain. The V gene's germline CDR1 is MNHEY and CDR2 SVGEGT. The germline V and J ends were trimmed by 0 bases and 5 bases, with 5 bases remaining between them. The CDR3 is made up of 13 amino acids. The CDR3 region has the DNA TGTGCCAGCAGTTACTCGAATGATCAGCCCCAGCATTTT. Protein product: CASSYSNDQPQHF.

The V gene is TRBV27, the J gene TRBJ2-4; unclear D gene. Gene TRBJ2-7 matches the end of the DNA better, so the J call may be wrong. Per the germline V gene, CDR1 is MNHEY and CDR2 is SMNVEV (reference sequence). The CDR3 sequence is 13 residues long. The CDR3 here is CASSFSPDYEQYF. Written as DNA, the CDR3 is TGTGCCAGCAGTTTTTCCCCTGACTACGAGCAGTACTTC.

This chain uses TRBV7-2 with TRBJ2-1, with 14 positions matching TRBD2. Germline CDR1 and CDR2: SGHTA and FQGNSA. This CDR3 is built from 16 residues. The trim removed 1 base at V and 8 bases at J, leaving 4 bases unmatched. The CDR3: CASSLVGTSGGDEQFF. For the CDR3, the DNA is TGTGCCAGCAGCTTAGTAGGGACTAGCGGGGGCGATGAGCAGTTCTTC.

This clonotype was seen more than once but under ten times. This rearrangement joins TRBV7-2 to TRBJ2-5; D is perhaps TRBD1 or TRBD2 (5 bases each). The CDR3 totals 14 residues. From germline, CDR1 is SGHTA and CDR2 FQGNSA. The germline V and J ends were trimmed by 2 bases and 4 bases, with 11 bases remaining between them. CDR3 protein: CASSLLGDPETQYF. The CDR3 nucleotides are TGTGCCAGCAGCTTATTAGGGGACCCAGAGACCCAGTACTTC.

This clonotype was picked up a small number of times. The chain carries TRBV11-2 and TRBJ2-3; D is possibly TRBD1 (5 bases). The germline CDR1 and CDR2 sequences are SGHAT and FQNNGV. CDR3 size: 16 residues. The V and J ends lost 1 base and 7 bases respectively, with 18 bases between them. Written as DNA, the CDR3 is TGTGCCAGCAGCTTAGTTCGAGGCCAGGGTCAATATACGCAGTATTTT. It yields the protein CASSLVRGQGQYTQYF.

The rearrangement uses TRBV5-1 and TRBJ1-2; possibly TRBD1 for D (6 bases). The V and J ends lost 4 bases and 4 bases respectively, with 11 bases between them. This CDR3 has 13 residues. From germline, CDR1 is SGHRS and CDR2 YFSETQ. CDR3 loop: CASSPDSFYGYTF. CDR3 DNA sequence: TGCGCCAGCAGCCCGGACAGTTTCTATGGCTACACCTTC.

The chain recombines TRBV6-1 with TRBJ1-2, with D unclear. Trimming took off 0 bases at V and 3 bases at J, with 11 bases between the two ends. Germline CDR1 MNHNS, CDR2 SASEGT. CDR3 length: 15 residues. For the CDR3, the DNA is TGTGCCAGCAGTGAAGCTGAGGGTTACTACTATGGCTACACCTTC. The encoded protein is CASSEAEGYYYGYTF.

This clonotype was observed at least ten times. The chain links TRBV9 to TRBJ2-1; a weak D match, TRBD1 (6 bases). The CDR3 runs to 14 residues. The V gene's germline CDR1 is SGDLS and CDR2 YYNGEE. Trimming took 4 bases from V and 3 from J, leaving 11 bases between them. The CDR3 region is CASSPRTVYNEQFF. CDR3 nucleotide sequence: TGTGCCAGCAGCCCCCGGACAGTCTACAATGAGCAGTTCTTC.

V is TRBV15 and J is TRBJ2-2, with D possibly being TRBD1 or TRBD2 (5 bases each). Germline loops: CDR1 LNHNV, CDR2 YYDKDF (reference sequence). The ends were cut back, 5 bases at V and 6 bases at J, with 16 bases in the middle. This CDR3 has 15 residues. The CDR3 DNA sequence: TGTGCCACCAGCTCTCTAGGGACCGGGGCCGGGGAGCTGTTTTTT. This sequence encodes CATSSLGTGAGELFF. The variable domain in full, with the rest retrieved from reference TRBV15 and TRBJ2-2, is DAMVIQNPRYQVTQFGKPVTLSCSQTLNHNVMYWYQQKSSQAPKLLFHYYDKDFNNEADTPDNFQSRRPNTSFCFLDIRSPGLGDTAMYLCATSSLGTGAGELFFGEGSRLTVL.

This clonotype was detected a few times. J is TRBJ2-1 and V is TRBV15; no clear D gene. The CDR3 consists of 16 residues. Trimming left V 3 bases short and J 3 bases short, with 15 bases between. Germline CDR1 reads LNHNV; CDR2 reads YYDKDF (reference sequence). The CDR3 DNA follows: TGTGCCACCAGCAGGTTGTCCCCTGGCAGCTACAATGAGCAGTTCTTC. Translating it yields CATSRLSPGSYNEQFF.

This clonotype came up a few times. The V gene is TRBV14, the J gene TRBJ2-5; 8 bases agree with TRBD1. Germline assignment: CDR1 SGHDN and CDR2 FVKESK. This CDR3 comprises 16 residues. The V and J ends lost 0 bases and 11 bases, in that order; junction bases with no gene match: 14. CDR3 amino acids: CASSQDSWTGWNEQYF. CDR3 DNA: TGTGCCAGCAGCCAAGATTCTTGGACAGGGTGGAATGAGCAGTACTTC.

This chain links TRBV7-9 with TRBJ2-1; tentatively, D is TRBD1 or TRBD2 (5 bases each). This CDR3 spans 15 amino acids. Germline V CDR1 and CDR2: SEHNR, FQNEAQ (reference sequence). The V gene lost 3 bases and the J gene lost 8 bases, with 17 bases spanning the gap. CDR3 coding DNA: TGTGCCAGCAGCTTTTCGGAAAAAGGGACCTATGAGCAGTTCTTC. This sequence encodes CASSFSEKGTYEQFF. The complete variable domain, with remaining parts taken from reference TRBV7-9 and TRBJ2-1, reads DTGVSQNPRHKITKRGQNVTFRCDPISEHNRLYWYRQTLGQGPEFLTYFQNEAQLEKSRLLSDRFSAERPKGSFSTLEIQRTEQGDSAMYLCASSFSEKGTYEQFFGPGTRLTVL.

The rearrangement links TRBV6-5 to TRBJ2-5; no definite D call. The CDR3 runs to 14 residues. The germline V gene has CDR1 MNHEY and CDR2 SVGAGI. Trimming pared 0 bases from V and 1 base from J, leaving 6 bases between. The CDR3 nucleotides are TGTGCCAGCAGTTACTCGCACAGCCAAGAGACCCAGTACTTC. This translates into CASSYSHSQETQYF.

This clonotype came up once. The genes are TRBV5-6 and TRBJ1-5; D ambiguous. Germline lookup yields CDR1 SGHDT and CDR2 YYEEEE. The V end was cut by 0 bases, the J end by 9 bases, with 13 bases between. The CDR3 totals 14 residues. CDR3 sequence: CASSLAGRNGPQHF. CDR3 DNA: TGTGCCAGCAGCTTGGCCGGGCGGAATGGGCCCCAGCATTTT.

V is TRBV27 and J is TRBJ1-2, with 8 nucleotides matching TRBD1. Germline trimming cut 4 bases from V and 7 bases from J; bases unmatched to any gene: 5. Germline CDR1 reads MNHEY; CDR2 reads SMNVEV (reference sequence). This CDR3 spans 13 amino acids. The CDR3 DNA reads TGTGCCAGCAGTTCCGCGACAGGGGTTGGCTACACCTTC. Protein product: CASSSATGVGYTF.

The V gene is TRBV5-1, the J gene TRBJ1-1; 7 bases match TRBD1. V trimming: 1 base; J trimming: 0 bases; junction bases outside the gene matches: 6. CDR3 size: 16 residues. CDR1 and CDR2 (germline): SGHRS, YFSETQ. CDR3 residues: CASSLNPGGLNTEAFF. CDR3 DNA: TGCGCCAGCAGCTTGAACCCAGGGGGTTTGAACACTGAAGCTTTCTTT.

The rearrangement uses TRBV5-1 and TRBJ2-2, with a possible D match to TRBD2 (6 bases). The germline V gene encodes CDR1 SGHRS and CDR2 YFSETQ. V lost 0 bases, J lost 3 bases, and 9 bases lay in between. This CDR3 spans 15 amino acids. The CDR3 DNA reads TGCGCCAGCAGCTTGGTAGCGGCCGACACCGGGGAGCTGTTTTTT. This sequence encodes CASSLVAADTGELFF.

A few counts support this clonotype. The chain links TRBV29-1 to TRBJ2-1; 7 positions agree with TRBD2. Germline CDR1 and CDR2: SQVTM and ANQGSEA. CDR3 size: 14 residues. The V gene end was trimmed by 7 bases and the J gene end by 3 bases; junction bases not matched to a gene: 9. In DNA form, the CDR3 reads TGCAGCGCACTACTGGCGGGGGTCTACAATGAGCAGTTCTTC. Translated, it gives CSALLAGVYNEQFF.

This clonotype has only one observation. The rearrangement joins TRBV10-3 to TRBJ1-1, with D unresolved. The germline CDR1 and CDR2 sequences are ENHRY and SYGVKD. V was pared by 6 bases and J by 2 bases, with 19 bases between. This CDR3 is 16 amino acids long. The CDR3 region is CAISLSKGTLNTEAFF. CDR3 bases: TGTGCCATCAGCTTATCGAAGGGAACTTTAAACACTGAAGCTTTCTTT.

This chain joins TRBV5-6 and TRBJ2-2; TRBD1 matches 8 bases. The CDR3 covers 16 residues. Trimming took 1 base from V and 1 from J; bases not matched to a gene: 3. Germline values: CDR1 SGHDT, CDR2 YYEEEE. The CDR3 region is CASSLMGQVNTGELFF. In DNA, the CDR3 is TGTGCCAGCAGCTTGATGGGACAGGTGAACACCGGGGAGCTGTTTTTT.

The chain employs TRBV20-1 and TRBJ1-4, with 8 bases identical to TRBD1. CDR1 and CDR2 from the germline V gene are DFQATT and SNEGSKA (reference sequence). J was trimmed by 7 bases and V by 3 bases; bases with no gene match: 7. CDR3 length: 14 residues. The CDR3 nucleotides read TGCAGTGCTAGTGAGGGACAGGTGTCTGAAAAACTGTTTTTT. Amino acids: CSASEGQVSEKLFF.

The chain is built from TRBV11-3 and TRBJ2-7; D assignment may be TRBD1 or TRBD2 (6 bases each). The J call may be mistaken, given a closer DNA end match to TRBJ2-5. The CDR3 extends over 15 amino acids. Germline CDR1 SGHNT, CDR2 YENEEA. This chain's CDR3 is CASSAHRGLKETQYF. The DNA of the CDR3 is TGTGCCAGCAGCGCTCACCGGGGGCTTAAAGAGACCCAGTACTTC.

This clonotype was found a few times. Mismatch with germline at one junction end may stem from a read error. The DNA of the CDR3 is TGTGCCAGCAGCTTGGGACCGACTACTGAAAAACTGTTTTTT. Amino acids: CASSLGPTTEKLFF. V usage is TRBV12-3 or TRBV12-4 and J usage is TRBJ1-4; D might be TRBD1 (5 bases). The CDR3 is made up of 14 amino acids.

This clonotype was counted a few times. V usage is TRBV12-3 or TRBV12-4 and J usage is TRBJ2-1; D may be TRBD1 (5 bases). Trimming shortened V by 1 base and J by 4 bases, and 11 bases separated the two germline ends. This CDR3 has 15 residues. CDR3 sequence: CASSLVWGQYNEQFF. CDR3 nucleotide sequence: TGTGCCAGCAGTTTAGTTTGGGGCCAATACAATGAGCAGTTCTTC.

This sequence joins TRBV29-1 and TRBJ2-7; D is perhaps TRBD1 (5 bases). Germline V gene lookup returns CDR1 SQVTM and CDR2 ANQGSEA. This CDR3 has 13 amino acids. V gave up 6 bases and J gave up 3 bases, with 15 bases separating them. This CDR3 reads CSVRSGSRYEQYF. CDR3 sequence (DNA): TGCAGCGTACGTTCAGGGTCTCGCTACGAGCAGTACTTC.

The chain combines TRBV20-1 with TRBJ2-3, with 12 bases lining up with TRBD2. After removal of 3 bases from V and 6 bases from J, the junction contained 7 bases not matched to a gene. The CDR3 contains 15 residues. Germline V gene lookup returns CDR1 DFQATT and CDR2 SNEGSKA (reference sequence). The CDR3 nucleotides are TGCAGTGCTAGGCCCCTAGCGGGGGGGCCGGATACGCAGTATTTT. It yields the protein CSARPLAGGPDTQYF.

The rearrangement joins TRBV20-1 to TRBJ2-7; D not certain. Germline loops: CDR1 DFQATT, CDR2 SNEGSKA (reference sequence). CDR3 size: 12 residues. Trimming took off 7 bases at V and 0 bases at J, with 10 bases between the two ends. The CDR3 sequence is CSVRSDSYEQYF. The CDR3 region has the DNA TGCAGTGTCCGGTCTGACTCCTACGAGCAGTACTTC.

V and J are TRBV7-2 and TRBJ2-2; 7 bases are a match to TRBD1. Germline lookup yields CDR1 SGHTA and CDR2 FQGNSA. The CDR3 sequence is 18 residues long. V gave up 4 bases and J gave up 4 bases; unmatched junction bases: 15. Here the CDR3 reads CASSSGQLDIGITGELFF. The CDR3 bases are TGTGCCAGCAGCTCGGGACAGCTCGATATTGGGATCACCGGGGAGCTGTTTTTT.

The rearrangement joins TRBV12-3 or TRBV12-4 to TRBJ1-2, with D maybe TRBD1 (5 bases). This CDR3 spans 13 amino acids. The CDR3 sequence is CALGRDGYYGYTF. The CDR3 region has the DNA TGTGCTCTGGGTAGGGACGGCTACTATGGCTACACCTTC.

The chain has TRBV4-2 and TRBJ1-1, with a possible D match to TRBD1 (5 bases). The CDR3 length is 18 residues. The germline gives CDR1 LGHNA, CDR2 YNFKEQ. Trimming cost V 1 base and J 2 bases, with 20 bases left between them. The CDR3 is CASSQGRGLWGGNTEAFF. The CDR3 DNA follows: TGTGCCAGCAGCCAAGGGAGGGGTCTCTGGGGGGGAAACACTGAAGCTTTCTTT.

The gene calls are TRBV5-1 and TRBJ1-1; 9 nucleotides line up with TRBD1. CDR1 is SGHRS and CDR2 is YFSETQ in the germline V gene. The CDR3 extends over 13 amino acids. Trimming at V came to 3 bases and at J to 6 bases, leaving 3 bases not matched to a gene. Here the CDR3 reads CASSWGTGSEAFF. DNA for the CDR3: TGCGCCAGCAGCTGGGGGACAGGGTCTGAAGCTTTCTTT.